What follows are 9 T cell receptor beta chains derived from one specimen sequenced in a study of T cell responses to AZD1222 COVID-19 vaccine. Sequencing used immunoSEQ multiplex PCR; TCRdb keeps in-frame clones, though not all of them. The sample holds about 97,000 clones, over 75% seen once. The input for sequencing was peripheral blood, taken on day 0 of AZD1222 vaccination. The receptors shown here come from an adult in good health.

V usage is TRBV6-1 and J usage is TRBJ1-1, with D possibly TRBD1 on 6 matching bases. Trimming took 3 bases from V and 7 from J, leaving 21 bases between them. Germline CDR1 is MNHNS and CDR2 is SASEGT. This CDR3 has 16 residues. CDR3 coding DNA: TGTGCCAGCAGTGAGGCCTTAGGGGGGGCGCTGGGTGAAGCTTTCTTT. Translated, it gives CASSEALGGALGEAFF.

This clone appeared once. The chain uses TRBV2 and TRBJ2-6; D ambiguous. The V and J ends lost 0 bases and 0 bases respectively, with 9 bases between them. This CDR3 has 17 amino acids. The germline CDR1 and CDR2 sequences are SNHLY and FYNNEI. The CDR3 DNA sequence: TGTGCCAGCAGTGAAGCGGGCGCCCGCTCTGGGGCCAACGTCCTGACTTTC. Protein product: CASSEAGARSGANVLTF.

This clone occurred once. The chain couples TRBV9 to TRBJ1-2; D is possibly TRBD1 (6 bases). The length of the CDR3 is 14 residues. The germline V gene encodes CDR1 SGDLS and CDR2 YYNGEE. V was clipped by 2 bases and J by 6 bases, with 14 bases between them. CDR3 nucleotide sequence: TGTGCCAGCAGCGTGGCGATGGGGGCGAATGGCTACACCTTC. Translating gives CASSVAMGANGYTF.

V gene TRBV28 combines with J gene TRBJ2-1, with TRBD2 identical over 14 bases. V trimming: 7 bases; J trimming: 0 bases; junction bases outside the gene matches: 5. Germline CDR1 MDHEN, CDR2 SYDVKM. CDR3 length: 17 amino acids. CDR3 sequence reads: CASKGLAGASSYNEQFF. The DNA for the CDR3 is TGTGCCAGCAAGGGACTAGCGGGGGCTAGCTCCTACAATGAGCAGTTCTTC.

V and J are TRBV19 and TRBJ1-5; D gene uncertain. Trimming removed 10 bases at V and 0 bases at J, with 13 bases between. The V gene's germline CDR1 is LNHDA and CDR2 SQIVND (reference sequence). This CDR3 comprises 14 residues. CDR3 protein: CATTDSLSNQPQHF. CDR3 DNA: TGTGCCACTACGGACTCACTTAGCAATCAGCCCCAGCATTTT.

This chain joins TRBV7-2 and TRBJ1-6, with TRBD1 matching 9 bases. This CDR3 region has 15 residues. Losses at the gene ends were 8 bases for V and 5 bases for J; bases not matched to a gene: 7. Germline CDR1 and CDR2: SGHTA and FQGNSA. In DNA form, the CDR3 reads TGTGCCAGCGCCTTGGGACAGGGTAATAATTCACCCCTCCACTTT. The encoded protein is CASALGQGNNSPLHF.

V is TRBV11-3 and J is TRBJ2-1; 10 nucleotides agree with TRBD2. CDR3 size: 17 residues. V gave up 5 bases and J gave up 8 bases; unmatched junction bases: 15. Per the germline V gene, CDR1 is SGHNT and CDR2 is YENEEA. The CDR3 DNA reads as TGTGCCAGCAGCCCGGGTTGGAGCGGGGGGGCCATGGATGAGCAGTTCTTC. As protein: CASSPGWSGGAMDEQFF.

The gene calls are TRBV6-5 and TRBJ1-1; unclear D gene. CDR1 and CDR2 from the germline V gene are MNHEY and SVGAGI. The CDR3 length is 11 residues. The ends were cut back, 2 bases at V and 9 bases at J, with 7 bases in the middle. The CDR3 protein is CASSYQRQAFF. The CDR3 DNA reads as TGTGCCAGCAGTTACCAACGGCAAGCTTTCTTT.

The CDR3 region has the DNA TGCAGCGCAGGGACAGGGTACGGCTACACCTTC. It codes for CSAGTGYGYTF. The chain recombines TRBV29-1 with TRBJ1-2, with 9 nucleotides matching TRBD1. The CDR3 covers 11 residues. The J segment lost 8 bases and the V segment lost 7 bases, leaving 5 bases of the junction unmatched. Germline V gives CDR1 SQVTM, CDR2 ANQGSEA.